These 27 T cell receptor beta chains originate from one sample sequenced in a study of Graves' ophthalmopathy and Graves' hyperthyroidism. Researchers took RNA transcripts and amplified TCR beta CDR3 regions from them. HTBI primers were used in a first-round RT-PCR, which preceded a second-round multiplex PCR. TCRdb re-derived calls from the multiplex PCR reads in MiXCR, one entry per CDR3 protein. The sample includes around 1,000,000 distinct CDR3 sequences, about 35% of them seen just once. Sequencing was carried out using peripheral blood or thyroid tissue (not recorded which). All receptors derive from an adult man with Graves' hyperthyroidism.

This clonotype has a count of ten or more. V and J are TRBV6-6 and TRBJ2-2; 7 positions match TRBD1. Germline CDR1 and CDR2: MNHNY and SVGAGI (reference sequence). This CDR3 has 16 amino acids. J lost 5 bases, V lost 0 bases, and 6 bases had no gene match. This CDR3 reads CASSYSTGTATGELFF. DNA of the CDR3: TGTGCCAGCAGTTACTCGACCGGGACAGCTACCGGGGAGCTGTTTTTT.

The sample holds a few counts of this clonotype. The J gene is TRBJ1-1, the V gene TRBV29-1, with unresolved D. CDR3 length equals 12 residues. From germline, CDR1 is SQVTM and CDR2 ANQGSEA. Trimming removed 2 bases from V and 5 bases from J, with 9 bases in between. CDR3 coding DNA: TGCAGCGTTGAACCCGGAGGGACTGAAGCTTTCTTT. The encoded protein is CSVEPGGTEAFF.

The CDR3 region is CASSLSPQRTNTGELFF. As DNA, the CDR3 is TGTGCCAGCAGCTTGAGTCCCCAGAGGACGAACACCGGGGAGCTGTTTTTT. V gene TRBV7-9 combines with J gene TRBJ2-2; D is unresolved. From germline, CDR1 is SEHNR and CDR2 FQNEAQ (reference sequence). This CDR3 has 17 residues. The V end was cut by 3 bases, the J end by 0 bases, with 14 bases between.

This clonotype was seen a few times. The chain carries TRBV5-5 and TRBJ1-6, with TRBD1 matching 9 bases. V trimming: 0 bases; J trimming: 10 bases; junction bases outside the gene matches: 8. Germline CDR1 and CDR2: SGHKS and YYEKEE (reference sequence). The CDR3 spans 16 residues. The CDR3 sequence: CASSLGAGTGTSPLHF. The CDR3, as DNA: TGTGCCAGCAGCTTGGGTGCGGGGACAGGGACCTCACCCCTCCACTTT.

As concerns this clonotype: The CDR3 ends on some other residue instead of the conserved phenylalanine or tryptophan, so this is likely a read error. The DNA is left out, because the CDR3 cannot be placed on it with certainty; the CDR3 is given as TCRdb lists it. J is TRBJ2-5 and V is TRBV12-3 or TRBV12-4. Inclusive of both ends, the CDR3 amounts to 8 amino acids. CDR3: CASSLGTT.

This clonotype was observed many times. This sequence joins TRBV4-2 and TRBJ2-7; 8 bases are a match to TRBD1. This CDR3 comprises 15 residues. Germline lookup yields CDR1 LGHNA and CDR2 YNFKEQ. Losses at the gene ends were 1 base for V and 4 bases for J; bases not matched to a gene: 6. The CDR3 here is CASSQVAGGGYEQYF. DNA for the CDR3: TGTGCCAGCAGCCAAGTTGCAGGGGGCGGGTACGAGCAGTACTTC.

The chain has TRBV29-1 and TRBJ2-7; TRBD1 matches 11 bases. The end of the DNA aligns better with TRBJ2-5, so the J call may be wrong. The CDR3 is 12 amino acids. Germline V gene lookup returns CDR1 SQVTM and CDR2 ANQGSEA. CDR3 sequence reads: CRRTGGEETQYF. The CDR3 nucleotides read TGCAGGCGGACAGGGGGCGAAGAGACCCAGTACTTC.

In regard to this clonotype: This may be a read error: a much more frequent sequence differs by one nucleotide. The V and J genes are TRBV19 and TRBJ2-7, with 8 bases lining up with TRBD1. V lost 9 bases and J lost 6; bases outside the gene matches: 16. This CDR3 region has 15 residues. Germline CDR1 LNHDA, CDR2 SQIVND (reference sequence). The CDR3 coding sequence is TGTGCCAGCAGCTTAGAACAGGGGGTTGGGGGCGAGCAGTACTTC. Amino acid sequence: CASSLEQGVGGEQYF.

The chain recombines TRBV5-6 with TRBJ1-3; 8 bases are shared with TRBD1. The V gene end was trimmed by 2 bases and the J gene end by 7 bases; junction bases not matched to a gene: 8. The CDR3 sequence is 15 residues long. In germline, CDR1 is SGHDT, CDR2 YYEEEE. In nucleotides, the CDR3 is TGTGCCAGCAGCTTCATCAGGGGGCCTATGAACACCATATATTTT. It translates to CASSFIRGPMNTIYF. The complete variable domain, with remaining parts taken from reference TRBV5-6 and TRBJ1-3, reads DAGVTQSPTHLIKTRGQQVTLRCSPKSGHDTVSWYQQALGQGPQFIFQYYEEEERQRGNFPDRFSGHQFPNYSSELNVNALLLGDSALYLCASSFIRGPMNTIYFGEGSWLTVV.

A note on this clonotype: Just one base apart from a much larger clone, this may be a read error. The rearrangement uses TRBV9 and TRBJ2-5; TRBD1 or TRBD2 may be the D gene (5 bases each). V was clipped by 2 bases and J by 5 bases, with 16 bases between them. The CDR3 spans 15 residues. Germline lookup yields CDR1 SGDLS and CDR2 YYNGEE. DNA for the CDR3: TGTGCCAGCAGCGTCCCGGGACCAAAGCGGGAGACCCAGTACTTC. As protein: CASSVPGPKRETQYF.

This clonotype was detected ten times or more. The J gene is TRBJ1-1, the V gene TRBV2; 7 bases map to TRBD1. The CDR3 consists of 11 residues. The ends lost 6 bases at V and 10 bases at J; junction bases unmatched: 5. Per the germline V gene, CDR1 is SNHLY and CDR2 is FYNNEI. The CDR3 bases are TGTGCCAGCAGGGGACAGTTGACAGCTTTCTTT. It specifies CASRGQLTAFF.

J is TRBJ1-1 and V is TRBV27; D is unresolved. The V end lost 6 bases, the J end lost 1 base, and 9 bases lay between the germline ends. The CDR3 is 13 amino acids. Germline CDR1 and CDR2: MNHEY and SMNVEV (reference sequence). This CDR3 reads CASRVSPNTEAFF. The CDR3, as DNA: TGTGCCAGCAGGGTTTCACCGAACACTGAAGCTTTCTTT.

This rearrangement joins TRBV12-3 or TRBV12-4 to TRBJ1-2, with 7 bases that match TRBD1. V dropped 3 bases and J dropped 5; count of bases not matched to a gene: 9. The CDR3 covers 15 residues. CDR3 in DNA: TGTGCCAGCAGTTTCGCGGGACAGAGAAGATATGGCTACACCTTC. It translates to CASSFAGQRRYGYTF.

The chain joins TRBV7-2 to TRBJ2-5, with TRBD2 matching over 9 bases. Trimming cost V 5 bases and J 3 bases; bases outside gene matches: 10. The germline V gene has CDR1 SGHTA and CDR2 FQGNSA. The CDR3 contains 16 residues. The CDR3 reads CASSLNPSGIKETQYF. The CDR3 nucleotides read TGTGCCAGCAGCCTGAACCCTAGCGGGATTAAAGAGACCCAGTACTTC.

J is TRBJ1-1 and V is TRBV12-3 or TRBV12-4; D gene unclear. The CDR3 is made up of 14 amino acids. The V end was cut by 2 bases, the J end by 1 base, with 8 bases between. The CDR3 is CASSLNTANTEAFF. The CDR3 DNA follows: TGTGCCAGCAGTTTAAACACGGCGAACACTGAAGCTTTCTTT.

This chain links TRBV4-3 with TRBJ2-2; 8 nucleotides align to TRBD2. V shed 0 bases and J 7 bases; nucleotides not matched to a gene: 10. The CDR3 contains 17 residues. Germline V gene data show CDR1 as LGHNA and CDR2 as YSLEER. CDR3: CASSQEPSGFSGGELFF. CDR3 DNA sequence: TGCGCCAGCAGCCAAGAGCCTAGCGGGTTTTCGGGCGGGGAGCTGTTTTTT.

This clonotype was picked up a small number of times. The V and J genes are TRBV20-1 and TRBJ1-6; D call uncertain. Germline V gene sequence: CDR1 DFQATT, CDR2 SNEGSKA (reference sequence). This CDR3 comprises 13 residues. V was cut by 2 bases and J by 10 bases, with 12 bases left in between. CDR3 nucleotides: TGCAGTGCTAGATTGATTACGGGGTCACCCCTCCACTTT. Amino acids: CSARLITGSPLHF.

The chain recombines TRBV4-1 with TRBJ1-5; no clear D. Germline V lookup: CDR1 MGHRA, CDR2 YSYEKL. The CDR3 loop spans 15 amino acids. V was clipped by 1 base and J by 3 bases, with 10 bases between them. CDR3: CASSQVEGVNQPQHF. The CDR3 DNA follows: TGCGCCAGCAGCCAAGTCGAGGGCGTCAATCAGCCCCAGCATTTT.

This clonotype appeared a few times. This rearrangement joins TRBV7-2 to TRBJ2-7; either TRBD1 or TRBD2 may supply D (5 bases each). V was shortened by 1 base and J by 5 bases, with 21 bases between the two germline ends. This CDR3 spans 17 amino acids. Germline CDR1 and CDR2: SGHTA and FQGNSA. CDR3 loop: CASSLESFWGYGDEQYF. The DNA of the CDR3 is TGTGCCAGCAGCTTAGAATCTTTCTGGGGGTACGGCGACGAGCAGTACTTC.

Worth noting for this clonotype: At one of its ends the junction is not consistent with the germline gene, which may arise from a read error. The CDR3 here is CASTQFRGANYGYTF. The CDR3 nucleotides are TGTGCCAGCACCCAATTTCGGGGCGCAAACTATGGCTACACCTTC. V gene TRBV10-2 combines with J gene TRBJ1-2, with a tentative D call TRBD1 (5 bases). Germline V gives CDR1 WSHSY, CDR2 SAAADI. The CDR3 consists of 15 residues.

This clonotype occurred many times. As DNA, the CDR3 is TGTGCCATCGATACCCAAGAGACCCAGTACTTC. Amino acids: CAIDTQETQYF. This chain connects TRBV2 to TRBJ2-5; D unresolved. Germline V gene lookup returns CDR1 SNHLY and CDR2 FYNNEI. V dropped 10 bases and J dropped 1 base, with 7 bases sitting between them. The CDR3 extends over 11 amino acids.

The V call is TRBV19, the J call TRBJ2-2, with TRBD2 matching 11 bases. Germline V lookup: CDR1 LNHDA, CDR2 SQIVND (reference sequence). This CDR3 is 20 amino acids long. With V trimmed by 3 bases and J by 1 base, 13 bases remained unmatched. The CDR3 DNA is TGTGCCAGTAGTATTTTTCGGGGGCGACTAGCGGGAAGGAACACCGGGGAGCTGTTTTTT. This gives the protein CASSIFRGRLAGRNTGELFF.

This clonotype was seen many times. The rearrangement uses TRBV25-1 and TRBJ1-1, with 10 bases that match TRBD1. This CDR3 is built from 14 residues. J lost 2 bases, V lost 5 bases, and 2 bases had no gene match. CDR1 is MGHDK, CDR2 SYGVNS, per germline. The CDR3 nucleotides are TGTGCCAGCAGTTGGGACAGGGGCAACACTGAAGCTTTCTTT. Its translation is CASSWDRGNTEAFF.

The V and J genes are TRBV9 and TRBJ2-2; TRBD2 matches at 9 bases. Trimming cost V 0 bases and J 1 base; bases outside gene matches: 7. The CDR3 is 18 amino acids. CDR1 and CDR2 from the germline V gene are SGDLS and YYNGEE. Written as DNA, the CDR3 is TGTGCCAGCAGCGTAGCGGAGCGGGAGGCCCAGAACACCGGGGAGCTGTTTTTT. This codes for CASSVAEREAQNTGELFF.

This clonotype was counted only a few times. The CDR3 here is CASRRTESGANEQYF. In DNA, the CDR3 is TGTGCCAGCAGGCGGACAGAGTCTGGGGCCAACGAGCAGTACTTC. The chain uses TRBV7-2 and TRBJ2-7; maybe TRBD1 (6 bases). The CDR3 loop spans 15 amino acids. Per germline, CDR1 SGHTA and CDR2 FQGNSA. V was clipped by 6 bases and J by 5 bases, with 20 bases between them.

This clonotype was picked up a small number of times. The chain couples TRBV9 to TRBJ2-7; 9 nucleotides line up with TRBD2. CDR3 length: 15 amino acids. Unmatched junction bases numbered 10, after V lost 4 bases and J lost 5 bases. Germline CDR1 SGDLS, CDR2 YYNGEE. For the CDR3, the DNA is TGTGCCAGCAGCCAAGACAGGGTAGCGGGAGACGAGCAGTACTTC. Its translation is CASSQDRVAGDEQYF.

The chain links TRBV29-1 to TRBJ1-5; D is perhaps TRBD1 (6 bases). Germline V gene sequence: CDR1 SQVTM, CDR2 ANQGSEA. V lost 1 base and J 3 bases, leaving 13 bases between the germline ends. This CDR3 spans 15 amino acids. Here the CDR3 reads CSVEATGGTNQPQHF. The CDR3 bases are TGCAGCGTTGAAGCGACAGGTGGCACCAATCAGCCCCAGCATTTT.